Following are 4 T cell receptor beta chains from one sample sequenced in a study of cytotoxic CD8 clonotypes in ibrutinib-treated CLL. Libraries were prepared by immunoSEQ multiplex PCR; TCRdb keeps only in-frame clonotypes and omits some of them. The repertoire holds over 200,000 clones, with 60% to 80% as singletons. Sequencing was performed on PBMCs, taken after 12 months of ibrutinib treatment. These receptors were collected from a human donor with chronic lymphocytic leukemia.

The rearrangement links TRBV2 to TRBJ2-5, with 8 bases lining up with TRBD1. The junction had 5 bases not matched to a gene; V was cut back by 9 bases and J by 5 bases. The CDR3 extends over 12 amino acids. CDR1 is SNHLY and CDR2 is FYNNEI in the germline V gene. The chain's CDR3 is CARQTGAETQYF. CDR3 bases: TGTGCCAGGCAGACAGGGGCCGAGACCCAGTACTTC.

The chain carries TRBV28 and TRBJ2-1; 8 bases are shared with TRBD2. The V gene's germline CDR1 is MDHEN and CDR2 SYDVKM. CDR3 length: 15 amino acids. With V trimmed by 6 bases and J by 1 base, 5 bases remained unmatched. For the CDR3, the DNA is TGTGCCAGCAGAAGGAGCGGGAGTTCCTACAATGAGCAGTTCTTC. Residues: CASRRSGSSYNEQFF.

CDR3 sequence reads: CASRRTGLSQVGQYF. CDR3 sequence (DNA): TGTGCCAGCAGGAGAACAGGCCTCAGCCAGGTGGGCCAGTACTTC. V and J are TRBV6-5 and TRBJ2-5, with a weak D call TRBD1 (5 bases). Germline CDR1 reads MNHEY; CDR2 reads SVGAGI. CDR3 length: 15 residues. V was pared by 6 bases and J by 10 bases, with 24 bases between.

The DNA for the CDR3 is TGCGCCAGCAGTGAGGTTGCGGGACCGAACACCGGGGAGCTGTTTTTT. It translates to CASSEVAGPNTGELFF. This rearrangement joins TRBV10-1 to TRBJ2-2; maybe TRBD2 (6 bases). V was cut by 2 bases and J by 0 bases, with 10 bases left in between. Per germline, CDR1 WNHNN and CDR2 SYGVQD (reference sequence). The CDR3 totals 16 residues.